This T cell receptor (beta chain) is drawn from a study of T-cell reconstitution after alpha-beta-depleted transplantation in children. Researchers prepared the TCRbeta library using unique molecular identifiers, the study reports. TCRdb reprocessed the PCR reads via MiXCR and lists one record per CDR3 protein. The repertoire has hundreds of thousands of distinct CDR3 sequences, about an eighth of them found once; the top ten carry 0.75% to 0.85%. This clonotype was observed many times. Its antigen is still unknown. General study findings and limits: Surviving recipient T cells and intrathymic progenitors accounted for some patients' high TCRbeta diversity at day 60. About two months after transplant, alpha-beta T cells reportedly came from several hundred expanded graft clones.

Trimming shortened V by 4 bases and J by 9 bases, and 10 bases separated the two germline ends. Germline-derived CDR1 and CDR2 are SQVTM and ANQGSEA. This CDR3 comprises 11 residues. The material was PBMCs, obtained before TCRalphabeta/CD19-depleted stem cell transplant. The chain uses TRBV29-1 and TRBJ2-1; D is undetermined. This receptor was taken from a girl between 2 and 10 years old with congenital amegakaryocytic thrombocytopenia, due to receive a stem cell transplant. The CDR3 is CSVARVGEQFF. DNA for the CDR3: TGCAGCGTTGCTCGAGTCGGTGAGCAGTTCTTC.